This T cell receptor beta chain was captured in a study of shared clonotypes between healthy human individuals. TCRdb's copy holds only in-frame clones and misses some; the assay was immunoSEQ multiplex PCR. Counted here are over 2 million clones, approximately 90% occurring once; the ten biggest clones make up 0.37%. This clonotype originated in a man aged 18 to 29 in good health. Some clones in this sample may be carry-over from other donors' samples. The source material was naive CD4+ T cells from PBMCs. As for subset: CD45RA+ positively selected.

CDR3 nucleotide sequence: TGTGCCAGCAGCCATTACGGGGTGAACACTGAAGCTTTCTTT. Translating gives CASSHYGVNTEAFF. V gene TRBV4-2 combines with J gene TRBJ1-1, with D uncertain. Germline-derived CDR1 and CDR2 are LGHNA and YNFKEQ. This CDR3 region has 14 residues. Between the trimmed V and J ends, which lost 3 bases and 0 bases, there was a span of 8 bases.